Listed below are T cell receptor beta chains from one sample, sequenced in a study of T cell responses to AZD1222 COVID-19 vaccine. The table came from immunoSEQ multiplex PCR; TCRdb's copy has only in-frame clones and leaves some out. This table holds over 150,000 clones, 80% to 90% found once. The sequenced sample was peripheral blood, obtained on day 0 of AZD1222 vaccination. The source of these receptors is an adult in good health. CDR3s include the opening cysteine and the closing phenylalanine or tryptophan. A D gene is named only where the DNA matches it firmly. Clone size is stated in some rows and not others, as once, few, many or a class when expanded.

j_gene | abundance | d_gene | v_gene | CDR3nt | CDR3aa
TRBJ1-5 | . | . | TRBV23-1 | TGCGCCAGCAGTCAATCGGATGGGGAGAATAGCAATCAGCCCCAGCATTTT | CASSQSDGENSNQPQHF
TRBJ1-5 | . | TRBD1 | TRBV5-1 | TGCGCCAGCAGCTTGGCTACAGGGGGCAATCAGCCCCAGCATTTT | CASSLATGGNQPQHF
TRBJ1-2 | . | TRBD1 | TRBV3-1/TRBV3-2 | TGTGCCAGCAGCCAGGGGACAGGGTCAGGCTACACCTTC | CASSQGTGSGYTF
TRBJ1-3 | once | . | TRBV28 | TGTGCCAGCGGGGTGGACCCCAACTCTGGAAACACCATATATTTT | CASGVDPNSGNTIYF
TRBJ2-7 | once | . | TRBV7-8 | TGTGCCAGCAGCTTAGAAACTAGCTACGAGCAGTACTTC | CASSLETSYEQYF
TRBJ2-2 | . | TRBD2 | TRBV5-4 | TGTGCCAGCAGCCAGGGCCGGGAGGCCACCGGGGAGCTGTTTTTT | CASSQGREATGELFF
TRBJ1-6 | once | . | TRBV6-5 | TGTGCCAGCAGTTACTCGGAACTACCTAAGGATTCACCCCTCCACTTT | CASSYSELPKDSPLHF
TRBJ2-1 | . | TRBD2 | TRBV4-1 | TGCGCCAGCAGCCATCAACTAGCGGGGCGCTACAATGAGCAGTTCTTC | CASSHQLAGRYNEQFF
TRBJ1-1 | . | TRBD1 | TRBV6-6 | TGTGCCAGTGAGGGGGGGCAGGGGGCTGAAGCTTTCTTT | CASEGGQGAEAFF
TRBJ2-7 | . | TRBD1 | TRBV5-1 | TGCGCCAGCAGCCTGGGACAGGTCCGATCCTACGAGCAGTACTTC | CASSLGQVRSYEQYF
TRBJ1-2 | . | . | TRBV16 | TGTGCCAGCAGCCAGGGTGGCTATGGCTACACCTTC | CASSQGGYGYTF
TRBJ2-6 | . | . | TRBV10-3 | TGTGCCATCAGCTCAAACGGACAGTTGAGCTCTGGGGCCAACGTCCTGACTTTC | CAISSNGQLSSGANVLTF
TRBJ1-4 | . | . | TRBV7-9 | TGTGCCAGCAGCTTAAGGGCAGGCTATAAACTGTTTTTT | CASSLRAGYKLFF
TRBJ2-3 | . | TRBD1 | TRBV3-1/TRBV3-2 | TGTGCCAGCAGCCAAGATCTGAGACAGGGAACGCAGTATTTT | CASSQDLRQGTQYF
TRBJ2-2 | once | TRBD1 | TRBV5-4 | TGTGCCAGCAGCTTGAAGGGACAGGGGAGAACCGGGGAGCTGTTTTTT | CASSLKGQGRTGELFF
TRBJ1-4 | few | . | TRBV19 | TGTGCCAGTAGTATCGGGGGGCCGGGGGAAAAACTGTTTTTT | CASSIGGPGEKLFF
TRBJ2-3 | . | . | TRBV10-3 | TGTGCCATCAGTGAGTCGGTCAGGGTTAAGGATACGCAGTATTTT | CAISESVRVKDTQYF
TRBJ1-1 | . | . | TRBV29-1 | TGCAGCGTTGTTTCCCACGAGGGGTTGTACACTGAAGCTTTCTTT | CSVVSHEGLYTEAFF
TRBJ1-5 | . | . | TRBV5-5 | TGTGCCAGCAGCTTATCGGAAAATCAGCCCCAGCATTTT | CASSLSENQPQHF
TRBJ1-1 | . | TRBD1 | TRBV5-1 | TGCGCCAGCAGCGTGACAGGGGAGAACACTGAAGCTTTCTTT | CASSVTGENTEAFF
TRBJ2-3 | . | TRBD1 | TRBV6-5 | TGTGCCAGTTGGACAGGGGGACCAGATACGCAGTATTTT | CASWTGGPDTQYF
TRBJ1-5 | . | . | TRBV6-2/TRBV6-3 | TGTGCCAGCAGTTACGGGTTTCGTCAGCCCCAGCATTTT | CASSYGFRQPQHF
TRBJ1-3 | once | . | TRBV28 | TGTGCCAGCAGTACCGGTGGGTTCGGAAACACCATATATTTT | CASSTGGFGNTIYF
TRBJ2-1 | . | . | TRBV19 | TGTGCCAGTAGTATTCAGGGGATGGTCGTGAATGAGCAGTTCTTC | CASSIQGMVVNEQFF
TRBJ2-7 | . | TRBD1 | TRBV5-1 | TGCGCCAGCAGCGCAACAGGGGGTGGCGAGCAGTACTTC | CASSATGGGEQYF
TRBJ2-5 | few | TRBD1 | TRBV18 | TGTGCCAGCTCACCGTTGGGGACAGGGGGGCAAGAGACCCAGTACTTC | CASSPLGTGGQETQYF
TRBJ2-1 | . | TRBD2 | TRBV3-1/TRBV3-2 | TGTGCCAGCAGCGGCGGGGGAAGCTCCTACAATGAGCAGTTCTTC | CASSGGGSSYNEQFF
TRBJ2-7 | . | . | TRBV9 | TGTGCCAGCATTGGACGGCCTACGGATTACGAGCAGTACTTC | CASIGRPTDYEQYF
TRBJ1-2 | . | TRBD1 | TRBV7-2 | TGTGCCAGCAGGCCGGGACAGGGCGCTTATGGCTACACCTTC | CASRPGQGAYGYTF
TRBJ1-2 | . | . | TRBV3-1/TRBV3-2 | TGTGCCAGCAGCCAAGGCTTTATAGGCTATGGCTACACCTTC | CASSQGFIGYGYTF
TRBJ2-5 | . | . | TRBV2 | TGTGCCAGCAGTGACAGGATCCAAGAGACCCAGTACTTC | CASSDRIQETQYF
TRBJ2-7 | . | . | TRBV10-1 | TGCGCCAGCAGTGAGGAACCATACCCAAACGAGCAGTACTTC | CASSEEPYPNEQYF
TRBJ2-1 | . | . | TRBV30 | TGTGCCTGGAGTAGCCAGGGTTACAATGAGCAGTTCTTC | CAWSSQGYNEQFF
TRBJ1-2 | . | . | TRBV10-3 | TGTGCCATCAGTGACGGGTATCGCTTATCTGGCTACACCTTC | CAISDGYRLSGYTF
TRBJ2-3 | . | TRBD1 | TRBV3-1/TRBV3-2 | TGTGCCAGCAGCCGACGGGACAGGTCGGAAGATACGCAGTATTTT | CASSRRDRSEDTQYF
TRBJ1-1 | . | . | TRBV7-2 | TGTGCCAGCAGCGGTCAGCAACTCGCTGAAGCTTTCTTT | CASSGQQLAEAFF
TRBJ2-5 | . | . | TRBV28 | TGTGCCAGCAGTTGGGTAGACAGGCGCCAAGAGACCCAGTACTTC | CASSWVDRRQETQYF
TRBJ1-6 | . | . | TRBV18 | TGTGCCAGCTCACCACCGGGGAGGGGAGGGGATTCACCCCTCCACTTT | CASSPPGRGGDSPLHF
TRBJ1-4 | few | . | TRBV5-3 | TGTGCCAGAAGCCGAGAACGGGGACGGGATGAAAAACTGTTTTTT | CARSRERGRDEKLFF
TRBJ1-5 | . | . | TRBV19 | TGTGCCAGTAGTATCAGGGGTAGGAATCAGCCCCAGCATTTT | CASSIRGRNQPQHF
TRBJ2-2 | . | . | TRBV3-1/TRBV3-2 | TGTGCCAGCAGCCCCTCTTACAGCGGGACAATCACCGGGGAGCTGTTTTTT | CASSPSYSGTITGELFF
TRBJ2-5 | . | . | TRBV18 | TGTGCCAGCTCACCGTTGACAGGTACCCAAGAGACCCAGTACTTC | CASSPLTGTQETQYF
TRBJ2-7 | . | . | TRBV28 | TGTGCCAGCAGTTTAAAATCTCGGGGAAGCTACGAGCAGTACTTC | CASSLKSRGSYEQYF
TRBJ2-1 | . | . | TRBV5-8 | TGTGCCAGCAGCTTGGGTATTGCATCATACAATGAGCAGTTCTTC | CASSLGIASYNEQFF
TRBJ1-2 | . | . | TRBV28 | TGTGCCAGCAGTCCCGGACCCCTCAGAAGCTATGGCTACACCTTC | CASSPGPLRSYGYTF
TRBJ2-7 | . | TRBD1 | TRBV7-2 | TGTGCCAGCAAAGGGACAGCTAGCTCCTACGAGCAGTACTTC | CASKGTASSYEQYF
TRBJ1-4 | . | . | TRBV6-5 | TGTGCCAGCAGTTACCGACAGACGAAAGATAATGAAAAACTGTTTTTT | CASSYRQTKDNEKLFF
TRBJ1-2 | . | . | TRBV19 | TGTGCCACCAACTGGGGCCAGTCGGGCGGCTACACCTTC | CATNWGQSGGYTF